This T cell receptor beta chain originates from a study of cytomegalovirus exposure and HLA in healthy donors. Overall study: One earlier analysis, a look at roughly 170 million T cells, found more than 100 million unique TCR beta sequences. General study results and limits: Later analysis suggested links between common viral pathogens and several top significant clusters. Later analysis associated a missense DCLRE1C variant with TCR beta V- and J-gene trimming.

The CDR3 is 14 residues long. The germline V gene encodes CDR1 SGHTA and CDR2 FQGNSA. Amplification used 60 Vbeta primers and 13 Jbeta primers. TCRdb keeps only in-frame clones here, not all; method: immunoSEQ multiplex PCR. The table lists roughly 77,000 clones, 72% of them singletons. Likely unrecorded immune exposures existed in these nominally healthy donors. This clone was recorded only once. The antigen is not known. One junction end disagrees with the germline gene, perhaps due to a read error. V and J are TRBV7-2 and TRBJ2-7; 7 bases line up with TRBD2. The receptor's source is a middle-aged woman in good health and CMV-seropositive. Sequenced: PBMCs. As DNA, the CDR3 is TGTGCCGGCAGCTTTCAGCGGGGCCCTTACGAGCAGTACTTC. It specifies CAGSFQRGPYEQYF.